The sequence of this TCR beta chain was determined in a study of T cells in Graves' hyperthyroidism and ophthalmopathy (dated by TCRdb to the late 2010s). Context from the whole study: Peripheral blood was collected at initial diagnosis, before any treatment. The study also compared thyroid tissue and blood T-cell repertoires from 6 or 7 Graves' hyperthyroidism patients. An independent validation cohort of 18 to 20 hyperthyroidism patients and some 15 patients who later progressed to ophthalmopathy tested prospective prediction of ophthalmopathy. The paper describes TCR Vbeta CDR3 sequencing of about 140 peripheral blood samples, made up of about 40 ophthalmopathy patients, around 78 hyperthyroidism patients and 17 progressor patients. After blood sampling, hyperthyroidism patients were treated with methimazole at a starting dose of 30 mg daily, and ophthalmopathy patients were treated with high-dose intravenous methylprednisolone. The 100 discovery patients were randomly divided into training and test sets at a 7:3 ratio. To identify distinguishing TCR V-J signatures, a discovery cohort of 100 or so patients was used, comprising under 45 with Graves' ophthalmopathy and 57 with stable Graves' hyperthyroidism. The research as a whole found: A model built on a 13 V-J signature distinguished ophthalmopathy from stable hyperthyroidism, reaching 87.88% sensitivity and under 84% specificity in cross-validation and 80%/75% in testing. Most expanded thyroid clonotypes (frequency above 0.001) were also detected in blood, a finding suggesting that blood repertoires may reflect thyroid immune responses. No statistical method was used to set the sample size in advance, and investigators knew the group allocation. In validation, the model predicted progression to ophthalmopathy a median of roughly 6.5 months before onset, with about 67% sensitivity and roughly 77% specificity.

Stable Graves' hyperthyroidism was defined as the absence of progression to ophthalmopathy over 18 months of follow-up. Hyperthyroidism patients were aged 18 to 65 years and newly diagnosed, with disease duration of less than 2 months. The study excluded patients with uncontrolled infections, other autoimmune diseases, pregnancy or lactation. Clinical symptoms, serum thyroxine and TRAb, thyroid ultrasound, and orbital computed tomography formed the basis for the diagnoses. PBMCs were isolated from around 10 ml of fresh peripheral blood by Ficoll-Paque density gradient centrifugation. Total RNA was extracted using Trizol reagent, and RNA quality was assessed on an Agilent 2100 Bioanalyzer. Compared with germline, V lacks 5 bases and J lacks 3 bases; bases without a gene match: 12. The germline V gene (reference sequence) specifies DFQATT as CDR1 and SNEGSKA as CDR2. Inclusive of the bounding cysteine and phenylalanine, the CDR3 is 16 residues long. Just CDR3 DNA is preserved here, 48 bases in frame from base 1.

TCR beta CDR3 regions were amplified from RNA transcripts. The TCR CDR3 was subjected to a first round of RT-PCR using the HTBI primer set and the Qiagen OneStep RT-PCR kit. A second multiplex PCR round built the libraries, followed by size selection and purification. Paired-end sequencing of the libraries was performed with 100 bp reads on an Illumina HiSeq2000. Regarding the original processing steps: SOAPnuke was used to process the raw data, throwing out any read that contained adapters or uncalled bases, had a mean Phred below 15, or lacked an exact constant-primer or identifier match. High-quality paired reads were merged with COPE v1.2.5, and unique nucleotide sequences were defined as clonotypes. Clonotypes were aligned to IMGT TRBV, TRBD and TRBJ reference segments using MiTCR v1.1. Only V-J combinations with frequency above 0.0001, covering roughly 99% of repertoires, were analysed. The TCS score was defined as the ratio of F50 (clonal expansion) to E x V (chaos), calculated using BLOSUM62-based TCRdist between CDR3 peptides within each V-J. Welch's t-statistics and random forest reduced around 510 V-J features to roughly 13, which were used in a naive Bayes classifier (R e1071). TCRdb took the public reads, trimmed them with fastp at Q25, ran MiXCR for clone calling and kept in-frame beta chains. Each record represents a unique CDR3 protein, reported with the most common genes and DNA among its rows. TCRdb, not the authors, supplied the V and J calls. This sample holds roughly 740,000 distinct CDR3 sequences; roughly 17% were observed only once. The ten largest clones add up to under 8.5% of the sample.

In the case of this clonotype: Its antigen is not yet known. Base qualities are not at hand, and no much larger clone is one base apart.

This receptor was taken from a man aged 18 to 29 with Graves' hyperthyroidism. Specimen: blood. Recombination connected TRBV20-1 to TRBJ2-1, with TRBD2 identical over 8 junction bases. CDR3 loop: CSARMSTSGYYNEQFF. The sequenced DNA: TGCAGTGCTCGAATGTCTACTAGCGGATACTACAATGAGCAGTTCTTC.